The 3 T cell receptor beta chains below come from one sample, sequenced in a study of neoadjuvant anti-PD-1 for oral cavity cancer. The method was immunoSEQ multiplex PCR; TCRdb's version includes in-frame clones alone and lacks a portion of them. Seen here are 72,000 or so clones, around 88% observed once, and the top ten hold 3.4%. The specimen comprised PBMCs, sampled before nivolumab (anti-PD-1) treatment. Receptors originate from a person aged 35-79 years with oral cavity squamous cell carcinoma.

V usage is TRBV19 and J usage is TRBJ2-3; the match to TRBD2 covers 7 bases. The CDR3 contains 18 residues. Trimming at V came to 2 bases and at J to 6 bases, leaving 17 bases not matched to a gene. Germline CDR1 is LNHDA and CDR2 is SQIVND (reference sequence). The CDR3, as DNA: TGTGCCAGTAGTATATCACTAGCGAGGGGAGTGCTCAGTGATACGCAGTATTTT. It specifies CASSISLARGVLSDTQYF.

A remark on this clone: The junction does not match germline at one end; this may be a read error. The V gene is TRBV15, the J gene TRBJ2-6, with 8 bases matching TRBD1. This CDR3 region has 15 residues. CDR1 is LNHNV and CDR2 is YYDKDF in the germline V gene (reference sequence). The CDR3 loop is CATGRGHSGANVLTF. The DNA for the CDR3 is TGTGCCACCGGCAGGGGGCACTCTGGGGCCAACGTCCTGACTTTC. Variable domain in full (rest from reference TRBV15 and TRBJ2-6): DAMVIQNPRYQVTQFGKPVTLSCSQTLNHNVMYWYQQKSSQAPKLLFHYYDKDFNNEADTPDNFQSRRPNTSFCFLDIRSPGLGDTAMYLCATGRGHSGANVLTFGAGSRLTVL.

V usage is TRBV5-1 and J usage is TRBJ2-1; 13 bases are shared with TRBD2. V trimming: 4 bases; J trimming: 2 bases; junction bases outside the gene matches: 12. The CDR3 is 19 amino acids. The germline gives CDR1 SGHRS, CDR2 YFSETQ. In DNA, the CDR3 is TGCGCCAGCAGCCCCAAACTAGCGGGAGGGCCCCGCACCTACAATGAGCAGTTCTTC. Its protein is CASSPKLAGGPRTYNEQFF.